This TCR beta chain stems from a study of T cell responses to AZD1222 COVID-19 vaccine. The study, taken as a whole, reports: A reported finding is that nearly half of spike-specific TCRs target unmutated variant regions.

Trimming shortened V by 5 bases and J by 5 bases, and 13 bases separated the two germline ends. The CDR3 contains 14 residues. The V gene's germline CDR1 is SGHTA and CDR2 FQGTGA. Turning to this clone: Its antigen is not known.

Profiled with immunoSEQ multiplex PCR; TCRdb holds only in-frame clones, not every one. The repertoire holds more than 95,000 clones, with roughly nine tenths as singletons. This clonotype was sampled from an adult in good health. Source: peripheral blood, taken on day 0 of AZD1222 vaccination. This rearrangement joins TRBV7-3 to TRBJ2-1, with D unresolved. The CDR3, as DNA: TGTGCCAGCAGCCTTTGGACGGAGAACAATGAGCAGTTCTTC. It codes for CASSLWTENNEQFF.